This TCR beta chain emerged from a study of shared clonotypes between healthy human individuals. This CDR3 region has 15 residues. The germline CDR1 and CDR2 sequences are MGHRA and YSYEKL. V gave up 0 bases and J gave up 4 bases, with 10 bases separating them. Produced via immunoSEQ multiplex PCR; TCRdb's table is partial and in-frame only. The data show about 1 million clones, roughly 80% seen once. The rearrangement uses TRBV4-1 and TRBJ1-5; possibly TRBD1 for D (5 bases). This clonotype was obtained from a young man in good health. The sequencing sample was made of memory CD4+ T cells sorted from blood. Documented subset: CD45RA-negative fraction. CDR3 in amino acids: CASSQEGRGNQPQHF. Written as DNA, the CDR3 is TGCGCCAGCAGCCAAGAAGGGCGGGGGAATCAGCCCCAGCATTTT.